Included here is one TCR beta chain sequence, with context. This CDR3 is built from 13 residues. Germline assignment: CDR1 GTSNPN and CDR2 SVGIG (reference sequence). Trimming removed 1 base at V and 9 bases at J, with 15 bases between. The record originates from a study of beta chain features in type 1 diabetes. Sequenced material consisted of expressed TCRB transcripts (all of the isolated RNA was reverse transcribed). Measured with immunoSEQ multiplex PCR; TCRdb has only the in-frame clones, and not every one. The data show hundreds of thousands of clones, around 30% seen once. Researchers reported sorting CD4+ naive, central memory, regulatory and stem cell-like memory cells via CD45RO/CCR7/CD25/CD127/CD95/CD27.

Sequenced sample: naive CD4+ T cells from blood. J is TRBJ1-2 and V is TRBV30; D is unresolved. This clonotype was sampled from a man aged 18-30 years in good health. The CDR3 here is CAWSGAAPGSYTF. CDR3 nucleotide sequence: TGTGCCTGGAGTGGGGCAGCGCCGGGAAGCTACACCTTC.